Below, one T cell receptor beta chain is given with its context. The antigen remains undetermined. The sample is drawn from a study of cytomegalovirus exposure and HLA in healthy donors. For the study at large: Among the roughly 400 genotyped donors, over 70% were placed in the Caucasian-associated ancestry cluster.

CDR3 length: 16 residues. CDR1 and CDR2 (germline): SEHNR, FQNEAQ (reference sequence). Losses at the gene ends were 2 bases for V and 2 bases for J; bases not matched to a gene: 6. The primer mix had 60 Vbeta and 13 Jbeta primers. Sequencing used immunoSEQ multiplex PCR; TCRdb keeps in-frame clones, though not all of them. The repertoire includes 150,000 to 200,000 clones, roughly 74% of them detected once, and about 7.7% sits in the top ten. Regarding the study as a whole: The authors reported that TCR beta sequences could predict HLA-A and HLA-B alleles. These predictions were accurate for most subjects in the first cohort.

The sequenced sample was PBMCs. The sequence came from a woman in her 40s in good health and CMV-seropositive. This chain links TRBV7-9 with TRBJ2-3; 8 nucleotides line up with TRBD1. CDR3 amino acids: CASSLPGQAVTDTQYF. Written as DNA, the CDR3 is TGTGCCAGCAGCTTACCGGGACAGGCTGTCACAGATACGCAGTATTTT.